The sequence of this T cell receptor (beta chain) was determined in a study of cytomegalovirus exposure and HLA in healthy donors. Broader study findings: A further, later analysis showed that HLA-associated TCR beta chains (compared with equally common others) were more clonally expanded. Researchers catalogued around 150 TCR beta chains as cytomegalovirus-associated.

Likely unrecorded immune exposures existed in these nominally healthy donors. PCR amplification relied on 60 Vbeta primers (plus 13 Jbeta primers). Sequencing was performed with immunoSEQ multiplex PCR; in TCRdb, only in-frame clones are kept and a portion is missing. The sample lists more than 90,000 clones, more than 70% seen once, with roughly 7.1% in the top ten. The CDR3 is 15 amino acids. Per germline, CDR1 LNHDA and CDR2 SQIVND (reference sequence). With V trimmed by 1 base and J by 5 bases, 6 bases remained unmatched. With respect to this clone: Its matching antigen is unknown.

The sequenced material came from PBMCs. This sequence was found in a female donor in good health and CMV-seronegative. The chain is built from TRBV19 and TRBJ2-3; 7 bases fit TRBD1. This CDR3 is CASSIGDSVGDTQYF. In DNA, the CDR3 is TGTGCCAGTAGTATAGGGGACAGCGTAGGAGATACGCAGTATTTT. The whole variable domain, filled in from reference TRBV19 and TRBJ2-3, reads DGGITQSPKYLFRKEGQNVTLSCEQNLNHDAMYWYRQDPGQGLRLIYYSQIVNDFQKGDIAEGYSVSREKKESFPLTVTSAQKNPTAFYLCASSIGDSVGDTQYFGPGTRLTVL.